This T cell receptor (beta chain) was identified in a study of blood T cell repertoires in COVID-19 (dated by TCRdb to the early 2020s). About the full investigation: The collaborator samples originated in the United States, Italy and Spain and spanned the acute and convalescent phases of COVID-19. Sample metadata almost always included a de-identified subject ID, COVID-19 status, age in years and sex. Deeply sampled blood TCRbeta repertoires from subjects exposed to, actively infected with, or recovered from COVID-19 were included in the dataset. The material from the prospective study consisted of cDNA or gDNA derived from T cells, B-cell-depleted T cells, or PBMCs. Where HLA class I and class II types were available, the types were taken from metadata supplied by the sample provider, not from assay-based typing. The repertoires were made available in a free public database intended to serve as a resource for research on the immune response to SARS-CoV-2. The samples were drawn from two sources: the first 160 participants of the ongoing ImmuneRACE study, and 1,254 subjects contributed by 6 global collaborators.

Germline trimming: 5 bases from V, 6 bases from J; junction bases outside gene matches: 10. Its CDR3 holds 16 amino acids, cysteine through phenylalanine. Only CDR3 DNA is held: 48 bases, read in frame from base 1. Sequences MDHEN (CDR1) and SYDVKM (CDR2) are obtained from the germline V gene. About this clone itself: The antigen it recognizes is unknown. Per-base qualities were not stored, and no clone one base away is much larger.

In the prospective study, participants were about 18 to 95 years old, resided in under 30 geographic areas of the United States, and were enrolled through a virtual design. Cohort assignment in the prospective study relied on participant-reported clinical history from a screening survey and a study questionnaire. For ImmuneRACE Cohort 3, a participant was defined as recovered based on two consecutive negative NP/OP PCR tests, clearance by a healthcare professional, or resolution of symptoms. In the prospective study, whole blood, serum and a nasopharyngeal or oropharyngeal swab were collected from each participant by mobile phlebotomists. Additional blood draws and questionnaires over a 2-month period could optionally be provided by prospective study participants. Blood samples from the prospective study were shipped frozen or at room temperature prior to DNA extraction. General findings and caveats noted by the study authors: The amount of clinical and demographic metadata varied by source and participant and was provided uncurated.

TCRbeta CDR3 regions were amplified from genomic DNA using the immunoSEQ Assay, a bias-controlled multiplex PCR. On the authors' methods: Nucleated cell counts per sample were estimated from amplification of reference gene primers within the assay. To quantify the absolute abundance of each unique TCRbeta CDR3 rearrangement, sequence reads were collapsed and filtered. For each sample, productive Simpson clonality was calculated by taking the square root of Simpson's diversity index across productive rearrangements. TCRdb retrieved this table from immuneACCESS and kept in-frame rearrangements only. Not all clones are present; in checked studies, unresolved V genes account for under half, and no reason is known for the remainder. V, J and clone size reflect that table, while D and trimming were determined from the DNA. Within this sample are some 310,000 clones, with nearly 90% of them counted one time only. Roughly 10% of the sample comes from the top ten.

Source material: PBMCs or T cells enriched from blood (not recorded which). The chain uses TRBV28 and TRBJ2-1; the junction holds 10 bases that match TRBD1. The TCR sequence derives from a woman aged 25-40 years who had recovered from COVID-19. The DNA reads TGTGCCAGCAGTCCACCGACAGGGGGCTCGGTCAATGAGCAGTTCTTC. Its amino acids are CASSPPTGGSVNEQFF.